The 28 T cell receptor beta chains given below trace back to one sample, sequenced in a study of cytomegalovirus exposure and HLA in healthy donors. With 60 Vbeta and 13 Jbeta primers, the PCR was carried out. The protocol was immunoSEQ multiplex PCR, while the TCRdb copy is restricted to in-frame clones and leaves out a portion. Seen here are about 130,000 clones, roughly 70% observed once, and the top ten hold less than 2.5%. Material: PBMCs. The origin of the receptors is a woman aged 40 to 55 in good health and CMV-seropositive.

The genes are TRBV7-7 and TRBJ1-1; D not certain. CDR1 and CDR2 from the germline V gene are SSHAT and FNYEAQ (reference sequence). V was pared by 5 bases and J by 5 bases, with 12 bases between. The CDR3 sequence is 13 residues long. For the CDR3, the DNA is TGTGCCAGCAGCGCATTACCCCAGACTGAAGCTTTCTTT. It encodes CASSALPQTEAFF.

The rearrangement links TRBV18 to TRBJ2-2, with D maybe TRBD1 (6 bases). The germline CDR1 and CDR2 sequences are KGHSH and LQKENI. The CDR3 has 15 residues. The germline V and J ends were trimmed by 1 base and 6 bases, with 12 bases remaining between them. CDR3 coding DNA: TGTGCCAGCTCACCACGACACAGGGACGCCGGGGAGCTGTTTTTT. Protein sequence: CASSPRHRDAGELFF.

The CDR3 nucleotides are TGTGCCAGCTCACCAAGCCTACCTCCCAGGGATGAAGGAGCACCCGGGGAGCTGTTTTTT. The encoded protein is CASSPSLPPRDEGAPGELFF. The chain combines TRBV18 with TRBJ2-2; TRBD1 is a possible D gene (5 bases). Germline CDR1 reads KGHSH; CDR2 reads LQKENI. This CDR3 region has 20 residues. V lost 2 bases, J lost 6 bases, and 28 bases lay in between.

The chain uses TRBV7-9 and TRBJ2-5; tentative D call: TRBD1 (6 bases). CDR3 size: 15 residues. V lost 5 bases, J lost 0 bases, and 13 bases lay in between. Germline loops: CDR1 SEHNR, CDR2 FQNEAQ (reference sequence). This CDR3 is CASSRLYRDQETQYF. The CDR3 nucleotides are TGTGCCAGCAGCCGGTTATACAGGGACCAAGAGACCCAGTACTTC.

This clone came up a few times. No DNA is shown, since the ends of the CDR3 on it are uncertain; the CDR3 is the one TCRdb lists. V usage is TRBV27 and J usage is TRBJ2-3; the table gives TRBD2 as D, unverified against the DNA. The CDR3 is 19 amino acids in total, end residues counted. Germline-derived CDR1 and CDR2 are MNHEY and SMNVEV (reference sequence). The CDR3 protein is CASSSLGTTTPSGTDTQYF.

V and J are TRBV9 and TRBJ2-2; TRBD1 agrees at 8 bases. Germline CDR1 reads SGDLS; CDR2 reads YYNGEE. CDR3 length equals 17 residues. With 0 bases clipped from V and 4 bases from J, the junction kept 8 bases outside the gene matches. The CDR3 reads CASSVGSTGGSTGELFF. CDR3 nucleotides: TGTGCCAGCAGCGTAGGTTCAACAGGGGGTAGCACCGGGGAGCTGTTTTTT.

This clone turned up a few times. V gene TRBV5-1 combines with J gene TRBJ2-7; 10 bases match TRBD2. V lost 1 base, J lost 5 bases, and 3 bases stayed unmatched. The germline gives CDR1 SGHRS, CDR2 YFSETQ. The CDR3 contains 14 residues. The CDR3 DNA sequence: TGCGCCAGCAGCTTGATTAGCGGGGGGAACGAGCAGTACTTC. This translates into CASSLISGGNEQYF.

This clone has just one count. The chain recombines TRBV9 with TRBJ1-4; D is ambiguous. The germline CDR1 and CDR2 sequences are SGDLS and YYNGEE. This CDR3 has 14 residues. The V end was cut by 4 bases, the J end by 8 bases, with 15 bases between. CDR3 bases: TGTGCCAGCAGCCCCCGAGGAATTCAGGAAAAACTGTTTTTT. Translated, it gives CASSPRGIQEKLFF.

V is TRBV7-2 and J is TRBJ2-1, with 8 bases that match TRBD2. Germline assignment: CDR1 SGHTA and CDR2 FQGNSA. This CDR3 is 16 amino acids long. The ends lost 4 bases at V and 0 bases at J; junction bases unmatched: 5. CDR3 nucleotide sequence: TGTGCCAGCAGCTCCGCCGGGACTAGCTCCTACAATGAGCAGTTCTTC. This gives the protein CASSSAGTSSYNEQFF.

J is TRBJ1-2 and V is TRBV20-1; D is undetermined. The CDR3 sequence is 11 residues long. V was cut by 2 bases and J by 4 bases, with 5 bases left in between. Germline V gene lookup returns CDR1 DFQATT and CDR2 SNEGSKA (reference sequence). CDR3 amino acids: CSARLGYGYTF. The CDR3 region has the DNA TGCAGTGCTAGACTCGGCTATGGCTACACCTTC.

The genes are TRBV4-2 and TRBJ1-2; 7 bases line up with TRBD1. From germline, CDR1 is LGHNA and CDR2 YNFKEQ. CDR3 length equals 16 residues. Trimming removed 2 bases from V and 4 bases from J; junction bases left unmatched: 10. CDR3 sequence (DNA): TGTGCCAGCAGCCAAATGGGACAGACCGCTGGCTATGGCTACACCTTC. Protein: CASSQMGQTAGYGYTF.

This chain connects TRBV7-2 to TRBJ2-2, with 12 nucleotides matching TRBD2. J lost 6 bases, V lost 2 bases, and 10 bases had no gene match. The CDR3 is 18 amino acids. Germline V gene sequence: CDR1 SGHTA, CDR2 FQGNSA. As DNA, the CDR3 is TGTGCCAGCAGCTTACGCCCGTACCCTAGCGGGGGGGCCGGGGAGCTGTTTTTT. It yields the protein CASSLRPYPSGGAGELFF.

Only a few counts were recorded for this clone. One junction end does not reproduce the germline sequence, and a read error may be involved. V and J are TRBV6-1 and TRBJ1-1; 9 bases are a match to TRBD1. The CDR3 length is 16 residues. CDR1 and CDR2 from the germline V gene are MNHNS and SASEGT. CDR3 loop: CAISDPRQQGAREAFF. CDR3 nucleotides: TGTGCCATCAGTGACCCCAGACAACAGGGGGCGAGGGAAGCTTTCTTT.

The rearrangement links TRBV5-1 to TRBJ2-7; 11 positions agree with TRBD2. The length of the CDR3 is 15 residues. Germline assignment: CDR1 SGHRS and CDR2 YFSETQ. The J segment lost 6 bases and the V segment lost 4 bases, leaving 9 bases of the junction unmatched. CDR3 sequence reads: CASSNPGTSGSEQYF. The CDR3 coding sequence is TGCGCCAGCAGCAATCCCGGGACTAGCGGCTCCGAGCAGTACTTC.

The gene calls are TRBV14 and TRBJ2-1; 12 nucleotides align to TRBD2. Germline V gene lookup returns CDR1 SGHDN and CDR2 FVKESK. Trimming took 0 bases from V and 3 from J; bases not matched to a gene: 3. The CDR3 is made up of 17 amino acids. CDR3 sequence reads: CASSQERLAGVYNEQFF. The CDR3 DNA reads TGTGCCAGCAGCCAAGAAAGACTAGCGGGGGTCTACAATGAGCAGTTCTTC.

This clone was counted a single time. The V gene is TRBV30, the J gene TRBJ1-1; D is ambiguous. Germline V lookup: CDR1 GTSNPN, CDR2 SVGIG (reference sequence). CDR3 length equals 12 residues. Trimming took off 2 bases at V and 1 base at J, with 5 bases between the two ends. CDR3 region: CAWSRPNTEAFF. DNA of the CDR3: TGTGCCTGGAGTCGTCCGAACACTGAAGCTTTCTTT. The whole variable domain, remainder taken from reference TRBV30 and TRBJ1-1, is SQTIHQWPATLVQPVGSPLSLECTVEGTSNPNLYWYRQAAGRGLQLLFYSVGIGQISSEVPQNLSASRPQDRQFILSSKKLLLSDSGFYLCAWSRPNTEAFFGQGTRLTVV.

J is TRBJ1-4 and V is TRBV6-5, with D tentatively TRBD1 (5 bases). This CDR3 region has 14 residues. The germline V gene encodes CDR1 MNHEY and CDR2 SVGAGI. V lost 4 bases, J lost 8 bases, and 14 bases lay in between. The CDR3 coding sequence is TGTGCCAGCAGTTGGGACTTCAAAGGCGAAAAACTGTTTTTT. It specifies CASSWDFKGEKLFF.

The chain employs TRBV9 and TRBJ2-4; 9 bases agree with TRBD2. The CDR3 has 16 amino acids. V lost 3 bases, J lost 7 bases, and 11 bases stayed unmatched. Germline CDR1 and CDR2: SGDLS and YYNGEE. This CDR3 is CASSAERGGALNIQYF. CDR3 nucleotide sequence: TGTGCCAGCAGCGCGGAGCGCGGGGGGGCCCTGAACATTCAGTACTTC.

The rearrangement links TRBV20-1 to TRBJ2-5; the D is unclear. The length of the CDR3 is 10 residues. Germline-derived CDR1 and CDR2 are DFQATT and SNEGSKA (reference sequence). Trimming removed 3 bases at V and 6 bases at J, with 5 bases between. The CDR3 DNA is TGCAGTGCTAGTATCCAGACCCAGTACTTC. Translation: CSASIQTQYF.

In the case of this clone: This sample also contains other DNA sequences that code for the same CDR3. The chain recombines TRBV5-1 with TRBJ1-3, with D possibly matching TRBD1 (5 bases). The CDR3 loop spans 13 amino acids. Trimming took 4 bases from V and 1 from J, leaving 6 bases between them. Germline V lookup: CDR1 SGHRS, CDR2 YFSETQ. CDR3 DNA sequence: TGCGCCAGCAGCGCAGGGTCTGGAAACACCATATATTTT. This translates into CASSAGSGNTIYF. Full variable domain (outside the CDR3, taken from reference TRBV5-1 and TRBJ1-3): KAGVTQTPRYLIKTRGQQVTLSCSPISGHRSVSWYQQTPGQGLQFLFEYFSETQRNKGNFPGRFSGRQFSNSRSEMNVSTLELGDSALYLCASSAGSGNTIYFGEGSWLTVV.

V is TRBV18 and J is TRBJ1-6; 7 bases match TRBD1. This CDR3 contains 14 residues. CDR1 KGHSH and CDR2 LQKENI come from the germline V gene. V dropped 6 bases and J dropped 6; count of bases not matched to a gene: 5. The CDR3 region has the DNA TGTGCCAGCTCGGCGGGACAGAGTAATTCACCCCTCCACTTT. Amino acid sequence: CASSAGQSNSPLHF.

The rearrangement uses TRBV7-2 and TRBJ2-7; 11 bases agree with TRBD2. After removal of 5 bases from V and 4 bases from J, the junction contained 10 bases not matched to a gene. Germline CDR1 is SGHTA and CDR2 is FQGNSA. This CDR3 comprises 16 residues. This CDR3 is CASSPDSGRAMYEQYF. The CDR3 DNA sequence: TGTGCCAGCAGCCCAGATAGCGGGAGGGCCATGTACGAGCAGTACTTC.

The V gene is TRBV7-2, the J gene TRBJ1-5; D not resolved. CDR1 and CDR2 from the germline V gene are SGHTA and FQGNSA. Trimming took 5 bases from V and 10 from J, leaving 21 bases between them. The CDR3 loop spans 15 amino acids. This CDR3 is CASSPLLGYLQPQHF. In DNA form, the CDR3 reads TGTGCCAGCAGCCCGCTTCTCGGGTACCTTCAACCCCAGCATTTT.

V is TRBV5-1 and J is TRBJ2-7, with 10 bases lining up with TRBD2. The CDR3 consists of 15 residues. CDR1 and CDR2 (germline): SGHRS, YFSETQ. With V trimmed by 4 bases and J by 5 bases, 9 bases remained unmatched. CDR3 coding DNA: TGCGCCAGCAGCCGCAGCGGGAGGGCCTTAGACGAGCAGTACTTC. Its protein product is CASSRSGRALDEQYF.

V is TRBV4-1 and J is TRBJ1-5; the D is unclear. V lost 4 bases and J lost 6, with 10 bases in between. Per the germline V gene, CDR1 is MGHRA and CDR2 is YSYEKL. The CDR3 is 13 residues long. Here the CDR3 reads CASSLSWSQPQHF. The DNA of the CDR3 is TGCGCCAGCAGCCTGAGTTGGTCTCAGCCCCAGCATTTT.

In its sample, this clone was seen a few times. The CDR3 reads CSVEVGQGSEAFF. The CDR3, as DNA: TGCAGCGTTGAGGTTGGACAGGGGTCTGAAGCTTTCTTT. J is TRBJ1-1 and V is TRBV29-1, with 9 bases that match TRBD1. CDR3 length: 13 residues. V lost 3 bases to trimming and J lost 6 bases; unmatched junction nucleotides: 5. Germline V gene sequence: CDR1 SQVTM, CDR2 ANQGSEA.

This chain joins TRBV28 and TRBJ2-5; 9 bases agree with TRBD1. Trimming at V came to 3 bases and at J to 3 bases, leaving 11 bases not matched to a gene. The germline CDR1 and CDR2 sequences are MDHEN and SYDVKM. The CDR3 spans 17 residues. CDR3 nucleotide sequence: TGTGCCAGCAGTTTCCCTCGGACAGGGGTTTGGGAAGAGACCCAGTACTTC. Amino acids: CASSFPRTGVWEETQYF. The complete variable domain, with remaining parts taken from reference TRBV28 and TRBJ2-5, reads DVKVTQSSRYLVKRTGEKVFLECVQDMDHENMFWYRQDPGLGLRLIYFSYDVKMKEKGDIPEGYSVSREKKERFSLILESASTNQTSMYLCASSFPRTGVWEETQYFGPGTRLLVL.

The chain couples TRBV19 to TRBJ1-2, with D hard to call. This CDR3 has 14 residues. Per germline, CDR1 LNHDA and CDR2 SQIVND (reference sequence). V gave up 4 bases and J gave up 6 bases, with 15 bases separating them. CDR3 loop: CASSTPGMRDGYTF. DNA for the CDR3: TGTGCCAGTAGTACCCCTGGGATGCGGGATGGCTACACCTTC.